A selection of T cell receptor beta chains follows, all from one sample in a study of shared clonotypes between healthy human individuals. Clones were sequenced by immunoSEQ multiplex PCR, and TCRdb holds only the in-frame ones, with some missing. Here the sample spans just over 2,000,000 clones, less than 95% being singletons. The sequenced material came from naive CD8+ T cells sorted from blood. The receptors were sampled from a man younger than 35 in good health. The CDR3 runs from the conserved cysteine through the conserved F or W. The order of the fields is clone size, J gene, D gene, V gene, CDR3 DNA, CDR3 protein. The D gene is left open where the match is weak. Not every row has a clone size; where given, it reads once, few, many or a size class.

>few|TRBJ1-2|.|TRBV7-9
TGTGCCAGCCCTGTTAATGGTGGCTACACCTTC
CASPVNGGYTF
>.|TRBJ1-1|TRBD1|TRBV6-5
TGTGCCAGCAGTTACCTTCCAGGGGGTTTGGTGACTGAAGCTTTCTTT
CASSYLPGGLVTEAFF
>.|TRBJ2-7|.|TRBV7-9
TGTGCCAGCAGCTTGATAGCGGCTTTAACCTACGAGCAGTACTTC
CASSLIAALTYEQYF
>.|TRBJ2-7|.|TRBV5-1
TGCGCCAGCAGCTTACACGGGACCCCAGGGAGCGAGCAGTACTTC
CASSLHGTPGSEQYF
>once|TRBJ2-7|.|TRBV4-1
TGCGCCAGCAGCCAGGGGGGGGCGTACGAGCAGTACTTC
CASSQGGAYEQYF
>.|TRBJ2-7|TRBD2|TRBV6-1
TGTGCCAGCAGTGAAGTGATAGCGGGAGGCTCCTACGAGCAGTACTTC
CASSEVIAGGSYEQYF
>.|TRBJ2-1|TRBD2|TRBV19
TGTGCCAGTACCCTGGGAATAGCGGGACTTAACAATGAGCAGTTCTTC
CASTLGIAGLNNEQFF
>.|TRBJ2-6|TRBD1|TRBV6-5
TGTGCCAGCGGACAGGCTTTCTCTGGGGCCAACGTCCTGACTTTC
CASGQAFSGANVLTF
>.|TRBJ1-2|.|TRBV30
TGTGCCTGGATGGGCAGGGTATATGGCTACACCTTC
CAWMGRVYGYTF
>few|TRBJ1-6|.|TRBV7-6
TGTGCCAGCAGCTTAGATACGAATTCACCCCTCCACTTT
CASSLDTNSPLHF
>.|TRBJ2-7|TRBD2|TRBV7-9
TGTGCCAGCAGACAGGGACTAGCGGGAGGAGAGATAGGCGAGCAGTACTTC
CASRQGLAGGEIGEQYF
>.|TRBJ2-1|TRBD1|TRBV4-1
TGCGCCAGCAGCCTTCGGGCAGGGGGCGCCTACAATGAGCAGTTCTTC
CASSLRAGGAYNEQFF
>once|TRBJ1-1|.|TRBV6-6
TGTGCCAGCAGTTACTCGGGGTTTGTTCACACTGAAGCTTTCTTT
CASSYSGFVHTEAFF
>.|TRBJ2-3|.|TRBV7-9
TGTGCCAGCACCCTGGGGATTAGCACAGATACGCAGTATTTT
CASTLGISTDTQYF
>.|TRBJ2-5|.|TRBV5-1
TGCGCCAGCAGCTTATACCAGTGGAGCGAGACCCAGTACTTC
CASSLYQWSETQYF
>.|TRBJ2-7|.|TRBV7-9
TGTGCCAGCAGCCTAGGATGGGGTTCCTACGAGCAGTACTTC
CASSLGWGSYEQYF
>.|TRBJ2-7|.|TRBV5-1
TGCGCCAGCACCCTAGACTACGAGCAGTACTTC
CASTLDYEQYF
>.|TRBJ2-4|.|TRBV5-4
TGTGCCAGCAGGTCGTGGGCCGGCAACATTCAGTACTTC
CASRSWAGNIQYF
>.|TRBJ2-7|.|TRBV19
TGTGCCAGTAGTGCCGGGCCTCGTGATTACGAGCAGTACTTC
CASSAGPRDYEQYF
>.|TRBJ1-2|.|TRBV9
TGTGCCAGCAGCGCCCGACAGGACCAAACCTATGGCTACACCTTC
CASSARQDQTYGYTF
>many|TRBJ1-4|.|TRBV30
TGTGCCTGGAGAGGGCAGGCCGGGGAAAAACTGTTTTTT
CAWRGQAGEKLFF
>.|TRBJ1-2|.|TRBV6-1
TGTGCCAGCAGTGAATATTGGGACAACTATGGCTACACCTTC
CASSEYWDNYGYTF
>.|TRBJ2-4|.|TRBV27
TGTGCCAGCAGAGGCGGGGAAAACATTCAGTACTTC
CASRGGENIQYF
>.|TRBJ1-5|.|TRBV6-6
TGTGCCAGCAGTTACTCGGGCGAGCCCCAGCATTTT
CASSYSGEPQHF
>.|TRBJ2-7|.|TRBV11-2
TGTGCCAGCAGCCCCCGTGGAGGCGGGAAGTCCTACGAGCAGTACTTC
CASSPRGGGKSYEQYF
>.|TRBJ2-4|.|TRBV6-5
TGTGCCAGCAGCCCCGTGGCGGAGACCAAAAACATTCAGTACTTC
CASSPVAETKNIQYF
>.|TRBJ1-2|.|TRBV27
TGTGCCAGCGCCCTGGGGCCTGCCTACTATGGCTACACCTTC
CASALGPAYYGYTF